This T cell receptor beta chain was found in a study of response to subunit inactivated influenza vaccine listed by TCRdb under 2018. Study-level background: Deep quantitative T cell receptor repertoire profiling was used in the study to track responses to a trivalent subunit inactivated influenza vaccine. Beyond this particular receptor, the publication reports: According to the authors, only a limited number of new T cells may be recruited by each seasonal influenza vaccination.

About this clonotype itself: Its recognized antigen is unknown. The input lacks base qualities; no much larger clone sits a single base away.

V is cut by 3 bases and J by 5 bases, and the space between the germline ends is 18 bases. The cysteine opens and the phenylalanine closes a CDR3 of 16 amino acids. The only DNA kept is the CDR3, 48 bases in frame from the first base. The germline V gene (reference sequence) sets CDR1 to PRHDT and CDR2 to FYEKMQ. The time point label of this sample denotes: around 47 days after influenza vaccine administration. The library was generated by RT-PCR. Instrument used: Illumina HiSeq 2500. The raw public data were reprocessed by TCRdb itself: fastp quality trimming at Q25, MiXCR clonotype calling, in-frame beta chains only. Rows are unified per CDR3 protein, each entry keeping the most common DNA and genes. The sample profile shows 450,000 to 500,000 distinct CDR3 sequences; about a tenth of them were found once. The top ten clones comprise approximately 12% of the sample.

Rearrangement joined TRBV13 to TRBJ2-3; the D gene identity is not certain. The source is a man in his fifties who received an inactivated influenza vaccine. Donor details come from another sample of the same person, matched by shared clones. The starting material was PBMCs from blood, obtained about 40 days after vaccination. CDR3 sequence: CASSLAEGGVGDTQYF. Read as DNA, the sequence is TGTGCCAGCAGCTTGGCCGAAGGTGGGGTTGGAGATACGCAGTATTTT.